This TCR beta chain derives from a study of blood T cell repertoires in COVID-19. Assay: immunoSEQ multiplex PCR; the TCRdb copy retains only in-frame clones and omits some. The repertoire holds approximately 500,000 clones, 88% seen once, with approximately 1.8% in the top ten. Participant age was 18 to 89 years, and participants resided in roughly 24 US areas. Cohort placement rested on clinical history that participants reported themselves. This CDR3 spans 12 amino acids. Trimming stripped 6 bases from V and 4 bases from J, with 10 bases between. Germline V gene sequence: CDR1 SGHRS, CDR2 YFSETQ. This receptor was taken from a woman aged 40 to 50 who had recovered from COVID-19. The sample consisted of PBMCs or T cells enriched from blood (not recorded which). The rearrangement links TRBV5-1 to TRBJ1-1; a possible D gene is TRBD1 (6 bases). DNA of the CDR3: TGCGCCAGCATCGGCAGGGGCACTGAAGCTTTCTTT. Protein sequence: CASIGRGTEAFF.